These 19 T cell receptor beta chains were all obtained from the same sample, sequenced in a study of cytotoxic CD8 clonotypes in ibrutinib-treated CLL. Sequencing used immunoSEQ multiplex PCR; TCRdb keeps in-frame clones, though not all of them. The sample lists around 150,000 clones, more than 75% occurring once. The source material was PBMCs, sampled after 36 months of ibrutinib treatment. The receptor set was obtained from a human donor with chronic lymphocytic leukemia.

In DNA form, the CDR3 reads TGTGCCAGCAGTTTATGGGGGGCGCTTGAAAACACCATATATTTT. It codes for CASSLWGALENTIYF. The gene calls are TRBV28 and TRBJ1-3; weak D call: TRBD1 (6 bases). The V gene's germline CDR1 is MDHEN and CDR2 SYDVKM. This CDR3 is 15 amino acids long. V was cut by 0 bases and J by 6 bases, with 12 bases left in between.

The rearrangement links TRBV7-9 to TRBJ2-7, with TRBD1 matching 10 bases. In germline, CDR1 is SEHNR, CDR2 FQNEAQ (reference sequence). J lost 4 bases, V lost 2 bases, and 5 bases had no gene match. The CDR3 is 15 residues long. The CDR3 region is CASSLWGQGTYEQYF. For the CDR3, the DNA is TGTGCCAGCAGCTTATGGGGACAGGGGACATACGAGCAGTACTTC.

This chain joins TRBV13 and TRBJ2-3, with 8 bases that match TRBD2. Germline lookup yields CDR1 PRHDT and CDR2 FYEKMQ (reference sequence). The CDR3 is made up of 15 amino acids. With V trimmed by 5 bases and J by 1 base, 5 bases remained unmatched. The CDR3 DNA reads as TGTGCCAGCAGCAAATCAGCGGGAGGCACAGATACGCAGTATTTT. Translating it yields CASSKSAGGTDTQYF. Based on the CDR3 plus reference TRBV13 and TRBJ2-3, the full variable domain is AAGVIQSPRHLIKEKRETATLKCYPIPRHDTVYWYQQGPGQDPQFLISFYEKMQSDKGSIPDRFSAQQFSDYHSELNMSSLELGDSALYFCASSKSAGGTDTQYFGPGTRLTVL.

The J gene is TRBJ2-1, the V gene TRBV28, with D uncertain. The V end lost 4 bases, the J end lost 0 bases, and 19 bases lay between the germline ends. CDR1 MDHEN and CDR2 SYDVKM come from the germline V gene. The CDR3 sequence is 18 residues long. The CDR3 bases are TGTGCCAGCAGTTCAGAGTCGATTGGGGTGGGCTCCTACAATGAGCAGTTCTTC. It yields the protein CASSSESIGVGSYNEQFF.

This clone was observed once. This rearrangement joins TRBV15 to TRBJ2-7, with 10 bases aligning to TRBD2. Trimming took 0 bases from V and 6 from J; bases not matched to a gene: 11. Germline V lookup: CDR1 LNHNV, CDR2 YYDKDF (reference sequence). The CDR3 extends over 17 amino acids. The CDR3 nucleotides read TGTGCCACCAGCAGAGATCTAGCGGGGGCCTCCGGAGGCGAGCAGTACTTC. Residues: CATSRDLAGASGGEQYF.

The V gene is TRBV6-5, the J gene TRBJ1-2, with unresolved D. CDR1 and CDR2 (germline): MNHEY, SVGAGI. The CDR3 has 11 amino acids. V gave up 6 bases and J gave up 8 bases, with 10 bases separating them. This CDR3 is CASSTPGGYTF. In nucleotides, the CDR3 is TGTGCCAGCAGCACCCCCGGGGGCTACACCTTC.

The chain combines TRBV4-1 with TRBJ1-2; D not resolved. The ends were cut back, 0 bases at V and 4 bases at J, with 9 bases in the middle. The CDR3 spans 14 residues. CDR1 is MGHRA, CDR2 YSYEKL, per germline. CDR3 coding DNA: TGCGCCAGCAGCCAAGAGGCCGGGCCCTATGGCTACACCTTC. Translation gives CASSQEAGPYGYTF.

The V and J genes are TRBV19 and TRBJ1-1; D may be TRBD1 (5 bases). The CDR3 runs to 16 residues. Germline assignment: CDR1 LNHDA and CDR2 SQIVND (reference sequence). The ends were cut back, 1 base at V and 1 base at J, with 13 bases in the middle. The DNA for the CDR3 is TGTGCCAGTAGTATAGGGGGGGGATTGAAGAACACTGAAGCTTTCTTT. This codes for CASSIGGGLKNTEAFF. The full variable domain, in which reference TRBV19 and TRBJ1-1 provide the parts outside the CDR3, is DGGITQSPKYLFRKEGQNVTLSCEQNLNHDAMYWYRQDPGQGLRLIYYSQIVNDFQKGDIAEGYSVSREKKESFPLTVTSAQKNPTAFYLCASSIGGGLKNTEAFFGQGTRLTVV.

This clone came up once. J is TRBJ1-1 and V is TRBV18; D might be TRBD1 (6 bases). The CDR3 has 14 residues. Germline CDR1 KGHSH, CDR2 LQKENI. V lost 7 bases and J lost 9, with 21 bases in between. The CDR3 reads CASFTRQTGPQAFF. CDR3 nucleotides: TGTGCCAGCTTCACACGCCAGACAGGACCCCAAGCTTTCTTT. Full variable domain (missing parts from reference TRBV18 and TRBJ1-1): NAGVMQNPRHLVRRRGQEARLRCSPMKGHSHVYWYRQLPEEGLKFMVYLQKENIIDESGMPKERFSAEFPKEGPSILRIQQVVRGDSAAYFCASFTRQTGPQAFFGQGTRLTVV.

V gene TRBV4-2 combines with J gene TRBJ2-7; 7 bases match TRBD1. The germline V gene encodes CDR1 LGHNA and CDR2 YNFKEQ. This CDR3 region has 16 residues. Germline trimming cut 3 bases from V and 0 bases from J; bases unmatched to any gene: 8. CDR3 bases: TGTGCCAGCAGCCACCCTAAGGGGGCCAGCTCCTACGAGCAGTACTTC. This encodes CASSHPKGASSYEQYF.

V is TRBV7-8 and J is TRBJ2-1; 10 positions match TRBD2. In germline, CDR1 is SGHVS, CDR2 FQNEAQ. The CDR3 totals 16 residues. The J segment lost 10 bases and the V segment lost 1 base, leaving 10 bases of the junction unmatched. The CDR3 DNA reads as TGTGCCAGCAGCTTAGTTAGTCTAGCGGGAGCGAGGGAGCAGTTCTTC. It translates to CASSLVSLAGAREQFF.

A few counts support this clone. The CDR3 spells CAWSLRHTEAFF. DNA for the CDR3: TGTGCCTGGAGCCTTAGGCACACTGAAGCTTTCTTT. This chain links TRBV30 with TRBJ1-1; D is uncertain. The V and J ends lost 3 bases and 3 bases respectively, with 8 bases between them. The CDR3 covers 12 residues. Germline V gene data show CDR1 as GTSNPN and CDR2 as SVGIG (reference sequence).

This clone was detected only a few times. The chain joins TRBV18 to TRBJ2-2; no reliable D call. The CDR3 is 15 amino acids. V dropped 2 bases and J dropped 1 base, with 8 bases sitting between them. In germline, CDR1 is KGHSH, CDR2 LQKENI. The CDR3 spells CASSPGHLNTGELFF. For the CDR3, the DNA is TGTGCCAGCTCACCAGGGCACCTGAACACCGGGGAGCTGTTTTTT.

The chain joins TRBV7-9 to TRBJ1-1, with unresolved D. The V end lost 3 bases, the J end lost 3 bases, and 14 bases lay between the germline ends. This CDR3 contains 15 residues. The germline CDR1 and CDR2 sequences are SEHNR and FQNEAQ (reference sequence). CDR3 sequence reads: CASSFTSPGDTEAFF. As DNA, the CDR3 is TGTGCCAGCAGCTTTACCTCCCCCGGCGACACTGAAGCTTTCTTT.

This clone was recorded a few times. The gene calls are TRBV10-1 and TRBJ2-2; D gene uncertain. The CDR3 totals 12 residues. Between the trimmed V and J ends, which lost 5 bases and 6 bases, there was a span of 7 bases. In germline, CDR1 is WNHNN, CDR2 SYGVQD (reference sequence). CDR3 DNA: TGCGCCAGCAGTTCATCACCCGGGGAGCTGTTTTTT. The encoded protein is CASSSSPGELFF.

This clone has only a few counts. This chain links TRBV7-9 with TRBJ2-5; the D gene is possibly TRBD2 (6 bases). From germline, CDR1 is SEHNR and CDR2 FQNEAQ (reference sequence). This CDR3 comprises 14 residues. Between the trimmed V and J ends, which lost 2 bases and 5 bases, there was a span of 12 bases. CDR3 loop: CASSLFAGGETQYF. In nucleotides, the CDR3 is TGTGCCAGCAGCTTATTCGCTGGGGGGGAGACCCAGTACTTC.

The rearrangement uses TRBV6-5 and TRBJ1-1; D is undetermined. Trimming stripped 1 base from V and 1 base from J, with 7 bases between. The CDR3 loop spans 14 amino acids. Germline values: CDR1 MNHEY, CDR2 SVGAGI. The CDR3 DNA is TGTGCCAGCAGTTACTTAGACGCGAACACTGAAGCTTTCTTT. Translated: CASSYLDANTEAFF.

CDR3 DNA: TGTGCCAGTAGTACCCCGGGACTAGCGGGGACTACGCTCACAGATACGCAGTATTTT. This translates into CASSTPGLAGTTLTDTQYF. The chain is built from TRBV19 and TRBJ2-3; 13 nucleotides match TRBD2. J lost 2 bases, V lost 4 bases, and 12 bases had no gene match. Germline V gene lookup returns CDR1 LNHDA and CDR2 SQIVND (reference sequence). CDR3 length: 19 residues.

With respect to this clone: Compared with germline, one end of the junction differs, possibly owing to a read error. The gene calls are TRBV4-1 and TRBJ2-7, with 8 bases lining up with TRBD2. CDR3 length: 16 amino acids. From germline, CDR1 is MGHRA and CDR2 YSYEKL. CDR3 protein: CASSQDHTGGTYVQYF. The CDR3 coding sequence is TGCGCCAGCAGCCAAGATCATACGGGGGGGACCTACGTGCAGTACTTC.